In its sample, the clone carrying this TCR beta chain was seen once. The target antigen is unknown. The CDR3 sequence is 14 residues long. Germline V gene lookup returns CDR1 SEHNR and CDR2 FQNEAQ (reference sequence). The V end lost 5 bases, the J end lost 4 bases, and 12 bases lay between the germline ends. Sequenced by immunoSEQ multiplex PCR; TCRdb stores in-frame clones only, minus some. In the table there are 250,000 to 300,000 clones, roughly 93% of which are singletons. The data stem from a study of T cell responses to AZD1222 COVID-19 vaccine. Study-level results: Rises in breadth and depth of Spike-specific TCRs came after two AZD1222 doses.

The source is an adult who received the AZD1222 COVID-19 vaccine. The source material was peripheral blood, sampled 28 days after the second AZD1222 dose. V is TRBV7-9 and J is TRBJ1-5; D perhaps matches TRBD1 (5 bases). CDR3 residues: CASSPGTPNQPQHF. The CDR3 nucleotides are TGTGCCAGCAGCCCTGGGACCCCTAATCAGCCCCAGCATTTT.